A selection of T cell receptor beta chains follows, all from one sample in a study of blood T cell repertoires in COVID-19. Measured with immunoSEQ multiplex PCR; TCRdb has only the in-frame clones, and not every one. The table has about 210,000 clones, 84% seen once. Sequenced: peripheral blood. These receptors were obtained from a woman aged 50 to 60 with active or convalescent COVID-19. The CDR3 runs from the conserved cysteine through the conserved F or W. Fields, in order: D gene, J gene, V gene, clone size, CDR3 DNA, CDR3 protein. A D gene is named only where the DNA matches it firmly. Where a row states a size, it is once, few, many or the class of an expanded clone; other rows omit it.

>.|TRBJ1-1|TRBV27|.
TGTGCCAGCAGTCCCGGCCGGGGGAGGGGGAGCACTGAAGCTTTCTTT
CASSPGRGRGSTEAFF
>.|TRBJ2-1|TRBV19|.
TGTGCCAGTACCCCCGGCAGGGGCAATGAGCAGTTCTTC
CASTPGRGNEQFF
>.|TRBJ2-7|TRBV7-3|.
TGTGCCAGCAGCCTCAGGAGGGATCTAACCTACGAGCAGTACTTC
CASSLRRDLTYEQYF
>.|TRBJ2-5|TRBV24-1|.
TGTGCCACCAGTGATTCCCGGGTGGAGACCCAGTACTTC
CATSDSRVETQYF
>TRBD1|TRBJ2-5|TRBV5-4|.
TGTGCCAGCAGCCCCGGGACAGGGGATCGCGAGACCCAGTACTTC
CASSPGTGDRETQYF
>TRBD1|TRBJ2-6|TRBV12-5|.
TGTGCTAGTGGTTTGGGATCCGGACAGGCTGGTGGTGGGGCCAACGTCCTGACTTTC
CASGLGSGQAGGGANVLTF
>TRBD1|TRBJ1-4|TRBV5-4|.
TGTGCCAGCAGCCAAGGACAGGGGGCGACTAATGAAAAACTGTTTTTT
CASSQGQGATNEKLFF
>TRBD2|TRBJ2-5|TRBV3-1/TRBV3-2|.
TGTGCCAGCAGCCAAGCCCGCCTGGGACTAGCGGGGGGCAGGGGAGAGACCCAGTACTTC
CASSQARLGLAGGRGETQYF
>TRBD1|TRBJ1-1|TRBV10-3|.
TGTGCCATCAGTGAGGACAGGGTATTAACTGAAGCTTTCTTT
CAISEDRVLTEAFF
>.|TRBJ1-4|TRBV7-9|.
TGTGCCAGCAGCTCATCAGACAGCGCAACTAATGAAAAACTGTTTTTT
CASSSSDSATNEKLFF
>TRBD1|TRBJ1-6|TRBV5-6|.
TGTGCCAGCAGCATGAACAGGGGAAAGGGGAGCTCCTATAATTCACCCCTCCACTTT
CASSMNRGKGSSYNSPLHF
>TRBD2|TRBJ2-7|TRBV6-5|.
TGTGCCAGCAGTCGGACTAGCGGGAGGGCGGGCGAGCAGTACTTC
CASSRTSGRAGEQYF
>TRBD2|TRBJ2-3|TRBV5-4|.
TGTGCCAGCAGCGATAGCGGGGGCACAGATACGCAGTATTTT
CASSDSGGTDTQYF
>.|TRBJ2-1|TRBV5-1|.
TGCGCCAGCAGCTTAGCGTACAATGAGCAGTTCTTC
CASSLAYNEQFF
>TRBD2|TRBJ2-7|TRBV3-1/TRBV3-2|.
TGTGCCAGCAGCCGGCTAGCGGGAGTTTACGAGCAGTACTTC
CASSRLAGVYEQYF
>.|TRBJ1-1|TRBV6-5|.
TGTGCCAGCCTTCAGGTTCTCAACACTGAAGCTTTCTTT
CASLQVLNTEAFF
>TRBD1|TRBJ2-5|TRBV18|.
TGTGCCAGCTCACCATTCCGGACAGGGCAAGAGACCCAGTACTTC
CASSPFRTGQETQYF
>TRBD1|TRBJ2-6|TRBV5-1|.
TGCGCCAGCAGCTCTCCCCCGGGACAGGGATCTGGGGCCAACGTCCTGACTTTC
CASSSPPGQGSGANVLTF
>TRBD2|TRBJ2-2|TRBV10-3|.
TGTGCCATCAGTGAGTCTACTAGCGGGAGGACCGGGGAGCTGTTTTTT
CAISESTSGRTGELFF
>.|TRBJ2-5|TRBV6-5|few
TGTGCCAGCTTGAAGGGGTACCAAGAGACCCAGTACTTC
CASLKGYQETQYF
>.|TRBJ2-1|TRBV6-4|.
TGTGCCAGCATCGACAGGCTCTCCTACAATGAGCAGTTCTTC
CASIDRLSYNEQFF
>.|TRBJ1-1|TRBV19|.
TGTGCCAGTAGGACTTCCTGGGACAATCGTAACACTGAAGCTTTCTTT
CASRTSWDNRNTEAFF
>TRBD1|TRBJ1-2|TRBV12-3/TRBV12-4|.
TGTGCCAGCAGAGTGACAGGGGAGTATGGCTACACCTTC
CASRVTGEYGYTF
>TRBD1|TRBJ1-5|TRBV6-2/TRBV6-3|few
TGTGCCAGCAGTTACTCCCGGACAGGGCCGAGCAATCAGCCCCAGCATTTT
CASSYSRTGPSNQPQHF
>TRBD1|TRBJ1-2|TRBV28|.
TGTGCCAGCAGTTTGGCCAGGGGGACTAGGTATGGCTACACCTTC
CASSLARGTRYGYTF
>.|TRBJ2-2|TRBV5-1|once
TGCGCCAGCAGCTCCGGGACTCCCTTTGGCGGGGAGCTGTTTTTT
CASSSGTPFGGELFF
>.|TRBJ2-2|TRBV6-5|once
TGTGCCCACAAGGGGACAACGAACACCGGGGAGCTGTTTTTT
CAHKGTTNTGELFF
>TRBD2|TRBJ2-5|TRBV5-4|.
TGTGCCAGCAGCCTAGGACTAGCGGCCTTCCAAGAGACCCAGTACTTC
CASSLGLAAFQETQYF
>TRBD2|TRBJ2-3|TRBV5-4|few
TGTGCCAGCAGCTTAGAAGCGGGGCAACCAAGCACAGATACGCAGTATTTT
CASSLEAGQPSTDTQYF
>.|TRBJ1-6|TRBV6-2/TRBV6-3|.
TGTGCCAGCAGCTTTCACGGACCCCTCCACTTT
CASSFHGPLHF
>.|TRBJ1-5|TRBV30|.
TGTGCCTGGGGAGACACCGATCAGCCCCAGCATTTT
CAWGDTDQPQHF
>.|TRBJ2-6|TRBV5-4|.
TGTGCCAGCAGCCGCGAGACTCCCTCTGGGGCCAACGTCCTGACTTTC
CASSRETPSGANVLTF
>TRBD1|TRBJ1-3|TRBV11-2|few
TGTGCCAGCAGCTTTAGCACAGGGGGGACCTCTGGAAACACCATATATTTT
CASSFSTGGTSGNTIYF
>.|TRBJ1-2|TRBV7-6|.
TGTGCCAGCAGCTTAGGAGCAGGGAGGTCTAACTATGGCTACACCTTC
CASSLGAGRSNYGYTF
>TRBD2|TRBJ2-5|TRBV2|.
TGTGCCAGCAGTGGAACTAGCGGGGGGGCAGAGACCCAGTACTTC
CASSGTSGGAETQYF
>.|TRBJ1-2|TRBV5-1|.
TGCGCCAGCAGCTTGGGTGACAGAGCCTATGGCTACACCTTC
CASSLGDRAYGYTF
>.|TRBJ1-1|TRBV2|.
TGTGCCAGCAGTGAAGTGTCCAGGGACACTGAAGCTTTCTTT
CASSEVSRDTEAFF
>TRBD1|TRBJ1-1|TRBV5-1|.
TGCGCCAGCAGCGTACAGGGGCCTAACACTGAAGCTTTCTTT
CASSVQGPNTEAFF
>.|TRBJ2-7|TRBV7-2|once
TGTGCCAGCAGCGCCTCAACTATGATCCCGAGGCGAGAGCAGTACTTC
CASSASTMIPRREQYF
>.|TRBJ1-2|TRBV11-2|.
TGTGCCAGCAGCTTAGATGGGGCCTTTCCCCCCTATGGCTACACCTTC
CASSLDGAFPPYGYTF
>TRBD1|TRBJ1-4|TRBV5-5|.
TGTGCCAGCAGCACGGACAGGGAAGGCGAAAAACTGTTTTTT
CASSTDREGEKLFF
>.|TRBJ1-4|TRBV5-1|.
TGCGCCAGCAGCTTGATGGGGGACACTCGGGAAAAACTGTTTTTT
CASSLMGDTREKLFF
>.|TRBJ1-1|TRBV18|.
TGTGCCAGCTCACTAATGTGGGGGCTAGACACTGAAGCTTTCTTT
CASSLMWGLDTEAFF
>TRBD2|TRBJ2-7|TRBV5-1|.
TGCGCCAGCAGCTTCAGCGGGAGTACCTACGAGCAGTACTTC
CASSFSGSTYEQYF
>.|TRBJ2-1|TRBV5-1|.
TGCGCCAGCAGCTTCGGCCATGCGGCCAATGAGCAGTTCTTC
CASSFGHAANEQFF
>.|TRBJ1-4|TRBV5-5|once
TGTGCCAGCAGCTTGGAATCCTTGAGTCGGAAACTGTTTTTT
CASSLESLSRKLFF
>TRBD1|TRBJ2-3|TRBV5-1|.
TGCGCCAGCAGCGGACAGGGTTTCTCTGGGGATACGCAGTATTTT
CASSGQGFSGDTQYF
>TRBD1|TRBJ1-2|TRBV30|once
TGTGCCTGGAGTGGGACAGGGTACCATGGCTACACCTTC
CAWSGTGYHGYTF
>.|TRBJ1-2|TRBV14|.
TGTGCCAGCAGCCAAGTCGGGAGTGGAGCTAACTATGGCTACACCTTC
CASSQVGSGANYGYTF
>TRBD2|TRBJ2-1|TRBV2|.
TGTGCCAGCGCCCGACTAGCGGGAGAGAATGAGCAGTTCTTC
CASARLAGENEQFF
>TRBD2|TRBJ2-7|TRBV19|few
TGTGCCAGTAGCGCCGCCGACCTAGCGGGAGGGCGGTACGAGCAGTACTTC
CASSAADLAGGRYEQYF
>.|TRBJ2-1|TRBV4-2|few
TGTGCCAGCAGCCAAGATGGCCTTAGCGCCCTCTACAATGAGCAGTTCTTC
CASSQDGLSALYNEQFF
>TRBD2|TRBJ2-3|TRBV18|.
TGTGCCAGCTCACTCGGACTAGCGGGCACAGATACGCAGTATTTT
CASSLGLAGTDTQYF